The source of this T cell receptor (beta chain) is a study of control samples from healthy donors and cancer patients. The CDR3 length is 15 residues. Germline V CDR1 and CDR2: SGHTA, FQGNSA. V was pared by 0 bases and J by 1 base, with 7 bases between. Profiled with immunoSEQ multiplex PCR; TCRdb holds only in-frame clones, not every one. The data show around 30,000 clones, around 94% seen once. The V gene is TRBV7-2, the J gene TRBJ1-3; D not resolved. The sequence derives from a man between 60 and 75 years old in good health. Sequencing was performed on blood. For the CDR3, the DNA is TGTGCCAGCAGCTTAGCTCGGGGTTCTGGAAACACCATATATTTT. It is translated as CASSLARGSGNTIYF.